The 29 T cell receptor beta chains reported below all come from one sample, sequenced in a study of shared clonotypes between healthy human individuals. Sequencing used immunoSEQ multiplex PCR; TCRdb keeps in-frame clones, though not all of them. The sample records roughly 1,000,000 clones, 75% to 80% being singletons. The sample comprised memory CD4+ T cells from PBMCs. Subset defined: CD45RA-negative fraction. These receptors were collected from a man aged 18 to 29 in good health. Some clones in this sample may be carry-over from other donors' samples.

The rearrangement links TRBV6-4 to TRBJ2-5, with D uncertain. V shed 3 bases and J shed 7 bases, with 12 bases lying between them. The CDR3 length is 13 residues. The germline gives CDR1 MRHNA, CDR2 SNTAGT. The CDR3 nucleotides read TGTGCCAGCAGTGATGGCCTAGGCGGGACCCAGTACTTC. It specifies CASSDGLGGTQYF.

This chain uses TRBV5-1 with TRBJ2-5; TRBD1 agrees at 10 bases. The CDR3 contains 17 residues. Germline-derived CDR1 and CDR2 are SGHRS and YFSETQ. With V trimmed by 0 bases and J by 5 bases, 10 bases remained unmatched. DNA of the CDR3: TGCGCCAGCAGCTTGGGATCCCCCGACAGGGGGCAGGAGACCCAGTACTTC. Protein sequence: CASSLGSPDRGQETQYF. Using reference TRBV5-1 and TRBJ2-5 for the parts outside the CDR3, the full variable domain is KAGVTQTPRYLIKTRGQQVTLSCSPISGHRSVSWYQQTPGQGLQFLFEYFSETQRNKGNFPGRFSGRQFSNSRSEMNVSTLELGDSALYLCASSLGSPDRGQETQYFGPGTRLLVL.

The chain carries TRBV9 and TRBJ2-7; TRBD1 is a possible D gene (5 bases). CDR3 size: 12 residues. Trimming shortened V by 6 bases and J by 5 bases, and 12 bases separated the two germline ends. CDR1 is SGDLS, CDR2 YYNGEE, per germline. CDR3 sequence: CASTQRGDEQYF. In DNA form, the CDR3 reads TGTGCCAGCACACAAAGGGGCGACGAGCAGTACTTC.

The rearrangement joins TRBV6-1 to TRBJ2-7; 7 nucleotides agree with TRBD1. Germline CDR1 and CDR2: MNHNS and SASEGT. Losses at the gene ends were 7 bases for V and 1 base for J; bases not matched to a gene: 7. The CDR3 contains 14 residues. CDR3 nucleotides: TGTGCCAGCATTGCCGGGACAGAGTCCTACGAGCAGTACTTC. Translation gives CASIAGTESYEQYF.

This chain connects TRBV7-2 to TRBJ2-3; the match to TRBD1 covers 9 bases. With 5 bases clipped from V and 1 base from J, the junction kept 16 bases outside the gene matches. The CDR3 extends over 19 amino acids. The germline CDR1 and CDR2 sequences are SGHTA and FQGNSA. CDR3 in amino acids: CASSRGGQGTLWGTDTQYF. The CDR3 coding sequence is TGTGCCAGCAGCCGCGGTGGACAGGGGACCCTATGGGGCACAGATACGCAGTATTTT.

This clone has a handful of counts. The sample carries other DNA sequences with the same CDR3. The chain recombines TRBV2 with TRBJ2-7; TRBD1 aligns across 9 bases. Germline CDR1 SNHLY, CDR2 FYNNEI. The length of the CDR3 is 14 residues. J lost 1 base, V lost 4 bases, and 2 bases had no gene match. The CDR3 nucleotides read TGTGCCAGCAGTGGGGGACAGGGTTCCTACGAGCAGTACTTC. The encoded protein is CASSGGQGSYEQYF.

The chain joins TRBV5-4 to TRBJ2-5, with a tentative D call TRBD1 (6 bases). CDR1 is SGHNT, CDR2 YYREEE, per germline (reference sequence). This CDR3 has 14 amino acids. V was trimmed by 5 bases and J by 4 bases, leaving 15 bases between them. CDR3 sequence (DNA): TGTGCCAGCAGGGAAGGTGGGGGCGGAGAGACCCAGTACTTC. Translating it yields CASREGGGGETQYF.

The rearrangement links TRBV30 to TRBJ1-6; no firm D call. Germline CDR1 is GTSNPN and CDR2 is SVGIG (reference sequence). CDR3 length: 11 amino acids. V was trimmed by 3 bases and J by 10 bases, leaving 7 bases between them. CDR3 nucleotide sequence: TGTGCCTGGAGAGAAGGATCACCCCTCCACTTT. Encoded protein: CAWREGSPLHF.

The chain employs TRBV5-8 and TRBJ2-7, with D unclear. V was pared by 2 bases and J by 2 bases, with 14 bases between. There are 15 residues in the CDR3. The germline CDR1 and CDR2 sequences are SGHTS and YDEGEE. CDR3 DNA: TGTGCCAGCAGCTTTTCAGCGACGGATGCCTACGAGCAGTACTTC. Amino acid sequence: CASSFSATDAYEQYF. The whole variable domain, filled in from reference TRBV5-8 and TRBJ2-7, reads EAGVTQSPTHLIKTRGQQATLRCSPISGHTSVYWYQQALGLGLQFLLWYDEGEERNRGNFPPRFSGRQFPNYSSELNVNALELEDSALYLCASSFSATDAYEQYFGPGTRLTVT.

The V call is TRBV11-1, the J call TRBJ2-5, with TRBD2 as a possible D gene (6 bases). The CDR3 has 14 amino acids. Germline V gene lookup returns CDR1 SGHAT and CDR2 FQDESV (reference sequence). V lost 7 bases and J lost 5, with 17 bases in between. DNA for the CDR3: TGTGCCAGCACCCTAGGCGGGGCCGGGGAGACCCAGTACTTC. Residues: CASTLGGAGETQYF.

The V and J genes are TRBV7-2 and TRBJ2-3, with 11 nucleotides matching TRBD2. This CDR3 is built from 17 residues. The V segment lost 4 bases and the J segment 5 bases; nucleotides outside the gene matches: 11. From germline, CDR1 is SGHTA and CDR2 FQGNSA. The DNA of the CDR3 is TGTGCCAGCAGCTCATATCTTAGCGGGAGGGTGATAGATACGCAGTATTTT. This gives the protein CASSSYLSGRVIDTQYF.

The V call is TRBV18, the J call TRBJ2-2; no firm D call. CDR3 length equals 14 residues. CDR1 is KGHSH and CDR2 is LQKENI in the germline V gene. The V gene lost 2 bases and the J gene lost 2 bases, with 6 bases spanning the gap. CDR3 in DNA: TGTGCCAGCTCACCAGTCGAAAACACCGGGGAGCTGTTTTTT. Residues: CASSPVENTGELFF.

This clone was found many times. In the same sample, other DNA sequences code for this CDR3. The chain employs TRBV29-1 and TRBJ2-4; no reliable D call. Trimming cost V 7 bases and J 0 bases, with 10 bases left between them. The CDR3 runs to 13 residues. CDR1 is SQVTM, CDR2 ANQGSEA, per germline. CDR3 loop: CSAIEIAKNIQYF. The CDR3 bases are TGCAGCGCCATCGAGATAGCCAAAAACATTCAGTACTTC.

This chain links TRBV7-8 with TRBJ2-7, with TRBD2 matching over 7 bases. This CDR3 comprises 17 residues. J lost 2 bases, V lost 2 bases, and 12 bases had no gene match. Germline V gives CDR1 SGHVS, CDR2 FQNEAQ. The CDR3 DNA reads TGTGCCAGCAGCTTAACCCATCAGTCCGGGACTACCTACGAGCAGTACTTC. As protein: CASSLTHQSGTTYEQYF.

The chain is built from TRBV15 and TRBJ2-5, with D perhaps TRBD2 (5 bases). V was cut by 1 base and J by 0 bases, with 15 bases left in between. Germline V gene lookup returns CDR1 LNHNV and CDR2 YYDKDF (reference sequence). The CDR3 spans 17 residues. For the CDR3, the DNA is TGTGCCACCAGCAGAGTAGGCCGTACTAGGGACCAAGAGACCCAGTACTTC. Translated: CATSRVGRTRDQETQYF.

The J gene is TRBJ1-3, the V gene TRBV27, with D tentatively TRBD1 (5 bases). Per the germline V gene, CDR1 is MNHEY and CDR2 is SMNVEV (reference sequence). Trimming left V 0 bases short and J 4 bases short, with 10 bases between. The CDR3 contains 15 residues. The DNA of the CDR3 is TGTGCCAGCAGTTTATCGGCAGGGTTGGGAAACACCATATATTTT. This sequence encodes CASSLSAGLGNTIYF.

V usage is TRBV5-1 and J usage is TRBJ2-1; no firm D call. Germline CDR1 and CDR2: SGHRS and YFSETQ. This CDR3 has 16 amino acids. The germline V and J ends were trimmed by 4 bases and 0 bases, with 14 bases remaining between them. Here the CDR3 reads CASSTPGSSSYNEQFF. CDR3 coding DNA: TGCGCCAGCAGCACACCCGGCTCTAGCTCCTACAATGAGCAGTTCTTC.

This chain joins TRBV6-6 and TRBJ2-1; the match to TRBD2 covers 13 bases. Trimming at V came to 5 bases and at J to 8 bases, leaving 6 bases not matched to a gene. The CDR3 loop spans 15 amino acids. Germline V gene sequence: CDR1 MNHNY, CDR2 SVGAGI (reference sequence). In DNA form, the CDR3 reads TGTGCCAGCAGTAGCGGACTAGCGGGAGCGGATGAGCAGTTCTTC. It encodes CASSSGLAGADEQFF.

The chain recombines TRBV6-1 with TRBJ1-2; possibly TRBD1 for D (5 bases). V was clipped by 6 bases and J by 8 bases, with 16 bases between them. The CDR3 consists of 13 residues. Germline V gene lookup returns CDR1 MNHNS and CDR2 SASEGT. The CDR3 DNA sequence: TGTGCCAGCAGCTTGGCCGGGACGGGGGGCTACACCTTC. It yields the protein CASSLAGTGGYTF.

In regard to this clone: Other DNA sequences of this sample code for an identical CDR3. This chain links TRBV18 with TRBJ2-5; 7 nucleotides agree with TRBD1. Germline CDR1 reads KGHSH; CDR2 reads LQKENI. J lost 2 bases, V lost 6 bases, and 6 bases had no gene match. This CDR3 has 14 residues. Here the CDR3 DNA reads TGTGCCAGCTCCCGACCGGGACAGCAAGAGACCCAGTACTTC. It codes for CASSRPGQQETQYF.

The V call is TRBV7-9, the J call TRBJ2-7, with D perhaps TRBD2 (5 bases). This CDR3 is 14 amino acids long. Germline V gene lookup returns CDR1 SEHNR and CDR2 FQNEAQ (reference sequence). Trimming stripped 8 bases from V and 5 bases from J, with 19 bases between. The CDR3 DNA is TGTGCCAGCCTCTCTCGGGGAATCCGAGACGAGCAGTACTTC. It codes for CASLSRGIRDEQYF.

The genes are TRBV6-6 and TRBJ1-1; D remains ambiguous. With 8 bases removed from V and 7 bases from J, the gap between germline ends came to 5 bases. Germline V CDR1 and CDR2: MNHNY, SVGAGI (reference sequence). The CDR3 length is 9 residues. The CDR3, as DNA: TGTGCCAGCGGGGTTGAAGCTTTCTTT. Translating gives CASGVEAFF.

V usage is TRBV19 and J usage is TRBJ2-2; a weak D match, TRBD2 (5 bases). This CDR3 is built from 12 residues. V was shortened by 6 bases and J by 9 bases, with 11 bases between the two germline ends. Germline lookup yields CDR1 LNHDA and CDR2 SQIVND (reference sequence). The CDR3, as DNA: TGTGCCAGTAGAGAGGGATTCCGGGAGCTGTTTTTT. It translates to CASREGFRELFF.

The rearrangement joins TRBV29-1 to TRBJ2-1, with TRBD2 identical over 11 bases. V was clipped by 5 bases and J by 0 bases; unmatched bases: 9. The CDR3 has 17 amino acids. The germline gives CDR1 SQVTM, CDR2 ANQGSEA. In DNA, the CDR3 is TGCAGCGTTCTGGGGACTAGCGGAGGGAACTCCTACAATGAGCAGTTCTTC. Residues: CSVLGTSGGNSYNEQFF.

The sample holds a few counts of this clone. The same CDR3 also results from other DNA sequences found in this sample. The CDR3 spells CSADVNEQFF. CDR3 nucleotide sequence: TGCAGTGCTGACGTCAATGAGCAGTTCTTC. The chain has TRBV20-1 and TRBJ2-1; D not certain. V lost 5 bases and J 6 bases, leaving 5 bases between the germline ends. The CDR3 consists of 10 residues. Germline V lookup: CDR1 DFQATT, CDR2 SNEGSKA (reference sequence).

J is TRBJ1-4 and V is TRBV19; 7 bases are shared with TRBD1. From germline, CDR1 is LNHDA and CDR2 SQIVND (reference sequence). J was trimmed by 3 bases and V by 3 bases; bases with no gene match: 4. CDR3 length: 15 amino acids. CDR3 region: CASSIRTGANEKLFF. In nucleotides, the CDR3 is TGTGCCAGTAGTATCCGAACAGGGGCTAATGAAAAACTGTTTTTT.

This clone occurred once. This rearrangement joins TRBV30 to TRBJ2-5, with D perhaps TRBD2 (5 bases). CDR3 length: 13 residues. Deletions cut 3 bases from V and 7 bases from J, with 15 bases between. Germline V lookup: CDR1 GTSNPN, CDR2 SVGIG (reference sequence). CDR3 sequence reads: CAWRATVGGTQYF. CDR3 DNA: TGTGCCTGGAGGGCCACGGTCGGAGGGACCCAGTACTTC.

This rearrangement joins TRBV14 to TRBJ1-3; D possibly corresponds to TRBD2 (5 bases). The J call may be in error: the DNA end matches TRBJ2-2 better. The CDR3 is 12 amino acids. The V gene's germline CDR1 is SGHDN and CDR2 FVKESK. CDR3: CASSNSAGELFF. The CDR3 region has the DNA TGTGCCAGCAGCAATAGCGCCGGGGAGCTGTTTTTT.

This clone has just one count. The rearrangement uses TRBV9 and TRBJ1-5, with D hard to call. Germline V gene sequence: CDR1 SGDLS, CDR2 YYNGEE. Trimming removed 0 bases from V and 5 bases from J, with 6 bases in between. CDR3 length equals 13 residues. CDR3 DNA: TGTGCCAGCAGCGTAGATCCCCATCAGCCCCAGCATTTT. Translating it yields CASSVDPHQPQHF.